The 10 T cell receptor beta chains below come from one sample, sequenced in a study of blood T cell repertoires in COVID-19. The method was immunoSEQ multiplex PCR; TCRdb's version includes in-frame clones alone and lacks a portion of them. The sample lists some 200,000 clones; about 84% were seen once. The sample comprised peripheral blood. All receptors come from a human donor in a cohort sampled during active COVID-19.

The V and J genes are TRBV18 and TRBJ1-1; D is unclear. Germline-derived CDR1 and CDR2 are KGHSH and LQKENI. The CDR3 runs to 13 residues. V lost 4 bases to trimming and J lost 3 bases, with 9 bases between them. For the CDR3, the DNA is TGTGCCAGCTCACAGGACGGGGACACTGAAGCTTTCTTT. Translation: CASSQDGDTEAFF. The entire variable domain, with the rest obtained from reference TRBV18 and TRBJ1-1, is as follows: NAGVMQNPRHLVRRRGQEARLRCSPMKGHSHVYWYRQLPEEGLKFMVYLQKENIIDESGMPKERFSAEFPKEGPSILRIQQVVRGDSAAYFCASSQDGDTEAFFGQGTRLTVV.

This rearrangement joins TRBV4-2 to TRBJ1-4; D perhaps matches TRBD1 (5 bases). Per germline, CDR1 LGHNA and CDR2 YNFKEQ. The germline V and J ends were trimmed by 0 bases and 7 bases, with 18 bases remaining between them. The CDR3 is 17 amino acids. DNA for the CDR3: TGTGCCAGCAGCCAAGAGGGGGGTCTGGGATTCGGTGAAAAACTGTTTTTT. It codes for CASSQEGGLGFGEKLFF.

This clone appeared a single time. The chain joins TRBV27 to TRBJ2-1; TRBD1 is a possible D gene (5 bases). The V end lost 5 bases, the J end lost 2 bases, and 13 bases lay between the germline ends. The length of the CDR3 is 15 residues. The germline V gene encodes CDR1 MNHEY and CDR2 SMNVEV (reference sequence). In DNA, the CDR3 is TGTGCCAGCAGTCCATTGACAGCGACCTACAATGAGCAGTTCTTC. Its protein is CASSPLTATYNEQFF.

The gene calls are TRBV25-1 and TRBJ2-1; D possibly corresponds to TRBD2 (6 bases). This CDR3 is built from 17 residues. The V end was cut by 3 bases, the J end by 10 bases, with 25 bases between. Per the germline V gene, CDR1 is MGHDK and CDR2 is SYGVNS. The CDR3 loop reads CASSESPAGGNEEEQFF. The DNA for the CDR3 is TGTGCCAGCAGTGAGTCCCCAGCTGGGGGGAATGAAGAAGAGCAGTTCTTC.

The V call is TRBV20-1, the J call TRBJ2-1; the match to TRBD2 covers 10 bases. The CDR3 has 18 amino acids. Germline V gene lookup returns CDR1 DFQATT and CDR2 SNEGSKA (reference sequence). The trim removed 3 bases at V and 0 bases at J, leaving 11 bases unmatched. CDR3 DNA sequence: TGCAGTGCTAGTAACGCGGCTAGCGGGGGCTTCTCCTACAATGAGCAGTTCTTC. Translation: CSASNAASGGFSYNEQFF.

This rearrangement joins TRBV5-1 to TRBJ2-7; 9 bases line up with TRBD2. Germline V gene lookup returns CDR1 SGHRS and CDR2 YFSETQ. Trimming took 4 bases from V and 3 from J; bases not matched to a gene: 8. The CDR3 is 15 amino acids. The CDR3: CASSPQLAGYYEQYF. The CDR3 DNA follows: TGCGCCAGCAGCCCGCAACTAGCGGGCTACTACGAGCAGTACTTC.

V and J are TRBV5-6 and TRBJ1-1; D may be TRBD1 (5 bases). The CDR3 runs 14 residues. Germline values: CDR1 SGHDT, CDR2 YYEEEE. Trimming took off 3 bases at V and 0 bases at J, with 9 bases between the two ends. DNA for the CDR3: TGTGCCAGCAGCTCAGGGTTCATGAACACTGAAGCTTTCTTT. It is translated as CASSSGFMNTEAFF.

The chain recombines TRBV28 with TRBJ2-3; D may be TRBD2 (6 bases). Germline V gene lookup returns CDR1 MDHEN and CDR2 SYDVKM. The CDR3 has 16 residues. V was clipped by 1 base and J by 2 bases, with 13 bases between them. CDR3 in DNA: TGTGCCAGCAGTTTATACCGCGGGATGAACACAGATACGCAGTATTTT. As protein: CASSLYRGMNTDTQYF.

The chain employs TRBV28 and TRBJ2-7, with TRBD1 matching over 9 bases. CDR3 length equals 16 residues. The germline V gene has CDR1 MDHEN and CDR2 SYDVKM. Trimming removed 5 bases from V and 3 bases from J; junction bases left unmatched: 11. The CDR3 sequence: CASSLSLDRGGYEQYF. In DNA, the CDR3 is TGTGCCAGCAGTCTGTCATTGGACAGGGGTGGCTACGAGCAGTACTTC.

The rearrangement uses TRBV5-4 and TRBJ1-2, with 7 bases matching TRBD1. This CDR3 comprises 13 residues. Germline V gene lookup returns CDR1 SGHNT and CDR2 YYREEE (reference sequence). V lost 3 bases, J lost 7 bases, and 6 bases stayed unmatched. The CDR3 loop reads CASSSTGAFGYTF. For the CDR3, the DNA is TGTGCCAGCAGCTCCACAGGGGCATTTGGCTACACCTTC.